Each of the 8 T cell receptor beta chains below was sequenced from the same sample in a study of T-cell reconstitution after alpha-beta-depleted transplantation in children. Library preparation (for TCRbeta) was performed with unique molecular identifiers. TCRdb processed the PCR reads anew with MiXCR; each CDR3 protein has one entry. The data hold about 140,000 distinct CDR3 sequences, with around 8.8% observed a single time. Sequenced here: PBMCs, mostly from graft donor cells, sampled 180 days after TCRalphabeta/CD19-depleted stem cell transplant. Every receptor here comes from a female patient aged 2 to 10 who had a stem cell transplant for congenital amegakaryocytic thrombocytopenia, so the T cells may come from the graft donor.

The chain's CDR3 is CATQALAGDFGANNEQFF. CDR3 DNA sequence: TGTGCCACACAAGCCCTAGCGGGAGATTTTGGGGCCAACAATGAGCAGTTCTTC. This chain connects TRBV10-3 to TRBJ2-1; 10 nucleotides align to TRBD2. CDR1 and CDR2 (germline): ENHRY, SYGVKD. The CDR3 covers 18 residues. V lost 10 bases, J lost 5 bases, and 20 bases stayed unmatched.

Worth noting for this clonotype: At one boundary the junction diverges from the germline segment, which might be a read error. This chain joins TRBV12-3 or TRBV12-4 and TRBJ2-1; TRBD2 matches at 12 bases. CDR3 length equals 20 residues. CDR3 loop: CSSRRRGLAGISYPYNEQFF. The CDR3 DNA is TGTTCCAGCAGACGAAGAGGACTAGCGGGAATATCGTACCCCTACAATGAGCAGTTCTTC.

This clonotype was detected ten times or more. The chain links TRBV7-2 to TRBJ2-2; D is unclear. Looked up from germline, CDR1 is SGHTA and CDR2 is FQGNSA. The CDR3 is 16 amino acids. V gave up 4 bases and J gave up 6 bases, with 18 bases separating them. DNA for the CDR3: TGTGCCAGCAGCTCCAGACTGACATTGGTCTCCGGGGAGCTGTTTTTT. Encoded protein: CASSSRLTLVSGELFF.

The sample holds many counts of this clonotype. V gene TRBV28 combines with J gene TRBJ2-3; D might be TRBD2 (6 bases). Per the germline V gene, CDR1 is MDHEN and CDR2 is SYDVKM. Trimming took 6 bases from V and 6 from J, leaving 22 bases between them. This CDR3 spans 16 amino acids. CDR3 loop: CASRSNSGVGEDTQYF. CDR3 nucleotide sequence: TGTGCCAGCAGGTCCAACTCGGGGGTGGGGGAGGATACGCAGTATTTT.

This clonotype has just a few counts. V and J are TRBV29-1 and TRBJ2-1; tentatively, D is TRBD1 (5 bases). The CDR3 length is 13 residues. Germline lookup yields CDR1 SQVTM and CDR2 ANQGSEA. V dropped 7 bases and J dropped 10 bases, with 20 bases sitting between them. CDR3 sequence reads: CSAQDSWGVEQFF. The CDR3 coding sequence is TGCAGCGCGCAGGATTCCTGGGGCGTGGAGCAGTTCTTC.

This clonotype was picked up a small number of times. CDR3 bases: TGCAGTGCTAGAGATCGTTCCGGGCGGGAGGGCCCGAATGAGCAGTTCTTC. Its translation: CSARDRSGREGPNEQFF. The rearrangement uses TRBV20-1 and TRBJ2-1, with 9 bases aligning to TRBD2. CDR1 and CDR2 (germline): DFQATT, SNEGSKA (reference sequence). V dropped 0 bases and J dropped 7; count of bases not matched to a gene: 13. The CDR3 extends over 17 amino acids.

In its sample, this clonotype was seen many times. The chain has TRBV20-1 and TRBJ1-5; no clear D. Germline loops: CDR1 DFQATT, CDR2 SNEGSKA (reference sequence). Trimming pared 3 bases from V and 5 bases from J, leaving 14 bases between. The CDR3 has 14 amino acids. The chain's CDR3 is CSARYPEVYQPQHF. DNA of the CDR3: TGCAGTGCTAGGTACCCTGAGGTCTATCAGCCCCAGCATTTT.

In DNA form, the CDR3 reads TGTGCCAGTAGCGACCGGGACAGGGTGGCCTACGAGCAGTACTTC. It encodes CASSDRDRVAYEQYF. V usage is TRBV19 and J usage is TRBJ2-7; 9 nucleotides agree with TRBD1. After removal of 6 bases from V and 2 bases from J, the junction contained 8 bases not matched to a gene. The CDR3 extends over 15 amino acids. Germline V gene sequence: CDR1 LNHDA, CDR2 SQIVND (reference sequence).